These 18 T cell receptor beta chains were sequenced from one sample in a study of ipilimumab plus nivolumab after autologous stem cell transplantation. Using immunoSEQ multiplex PCR, the repertoire was profiled, and TCRdb retains in-frame clones only, with some absent. This table holds approximately 9,800 clones, nearly 80% found once. The sequencing used PBMCs, collected in a trial of ipilimumab plus nivolumab as post-transplant consolidation. All receptors derive from a male donor with diffuse large B-cell lymphoma.

This clone was picked up a small number of times. The V call is TRBV2, the J call TRBJ2-7, with 7 bases identical to TRBD2. The length of the CDR3 is 15 residues. The V segment lost 0 bases and the J segment 0 bases; nucleotides outside the gene matches: 2. The germline V gene encodes CDR1 SNHLY and CDR2 FYNNEI. The DNA of the CDR3 is TGTGCCAGCAGTGAAGCCTCTAGCGGCTCCTACGAGCAGTACTTC. Translating it yields CASSEASSGSYEQYF. Full variable domain (missing parts from reference TRBV2 and TRBJ2-7): EPEVTQTPSHQVTQMGQEVILRCVPISNHLYFYWYRQILGQKVEFLVSFYNNEISEKSEIFDDQFSVERPDGSNFTLKIRSTKLEDSAMYFCASSEASSGSYEQYFGPGTRLTVT.

The chain employs TRBV6-1 and TRBJ2-3; 7 bases fit TRBD1. Germline V gene data show CDR1 as MNHNS and CDR2 as SASEGT. V lost 4 bases, J lost 8 bases, and 12 bases stayed unmatched. This CDR3 is 15 amino acids long. The CDR3 DNA is TGTGCCAGCAGTGGAGGGGGCAGGACGATCGGTACGCAGTATTTT. Translated: CASSGGGRTIGTQYF.

The gene calls are TRBV11-2 and TRBJ1-5, with D possibly being TRBD1 (6 bases). V lost 5 bases to trimming and J lost 6 bases, with 17 bases between them. This CDR3 is built from 15 residues. Germline V CDR1 and CDR2: SGHAT, FQNNGV. The CDR3 protein is CASSITGRGSQPQHF. CDR3 bases: TGTGCCAGCAGCATAACGGGTAGGGGGAGTCAGCCCCAGCATTTT.

This rearrangement joins TRBV20-1 to TRBJ1-1; D call uncertain. With 5 bases removed from V and 11 bases from J, the gap between germline ends came to 15 bases. Germline assignment: CDR1 DFQATT and CDR2 SNEGSKA (reference sequence). This CDR3 has 11 residues. The CDR3 DNA reads as TGCAGTGCTTGGGCTCCCGGTGGGGCTTTCTTT. It specifies CSAWAPGGAFF.

V and J are TRBV29-1 and TRBJ2-2; D ambiguous. In germline, CDR1 is SQVTM, CDR2 ANQGSEA. The germline V and J ends were trimmed by 2 bases and 0 bases, with 10 bases remaining between them. The CDR3 is 15 residues long. The CDR3, as DNA: TGCAGCGTTGAAAGGACGTTCGCGAACACCGGGGAGCTGTTTTTT. Amino acids: CSVERTFANTGELFF.

This clone came up once. Germline is not matched at one junction end, which may reflect a read error. This rearrangement joins TRBV28 to TRBJ1-1, with D maybe TRBD1 (6 bases). Germline V gene lookup returns CDR1 MDHEN and CDR2 SYDVKM. This CDR3 is built from 14 residues. CDR3 residues: CTSSLEGTNTEAFF. CDR3 DNA sequence: TGTACCAGCAGTCTAGAGGGGACAAACACTGAAGCTTTCTTT.

This clone came up once. The chain couples TRBV5-3 to TRBJ1-4; D ambiguous. TRBV5-3 falls under the ORF class, with uncertain function. The CDR3 totals 15 residues. The V gene lost 6 bases and the J gene lost 0 bases, with 12 bases spanning the gap. The CDR3 spells CARTVRAPTNEKLFF. As DNA, the CDR3 is TGTGCCAGAACCGTCCGGGCCCCAACTAATGAAAAACTGTTTTTT.

This clone was picked up one time. The chain uses TRBV6-6 and TRBJ2-2; D gene uncertain. Trimming took off 11 bases at V and 3 bases at J, with 7 bases between the two ends. In germline, CDR1 is MNHNY, CDR2 SVGAGI (reference sequence). This CDR3 has 11 residues. This CDR3 reads CAAWDTGELFF. The CDR3 nucleotides read TGTGCCGCGTGGGACACCGGGGAGCTGTTTTTT.

This clone turned up a few times. This chain uses TRBV6-1 with TRBJ1-4; D gene uncertain. CDR1 and CDR2 from the germline V gene are MNHNS and SASEGT. This CDR3 spans 13 amino acids. The V end was cut by 4 bases, the J end by 7 bases, with 10 bases between. CDR3 sequence (DNA): TGTGCCAGCAGTGCGGAGCTGCGTGAAAAACTGTTTTTT. Protein product: CASSAELREKLFF.

The chain employs TRBV11-2 and TRBJ2-4, with 8 bases matching TRBD1. V lost 1 base and J lost 0; bases outside the gene matches: 5. Germline V gene lookup returns CDR1 SGHAT and CDR2 FQNNGV. The CDR3 totals 17 residues. The CDR3 nucleotides are TGTGCCAGCAGCTTAGGGCAGGGGGCCTTAGCCAAAAACATTCAGTACTTC. Translating it yields CASSLGQGALAKNIQYF.

V is TRBV6-1 and J is TRBJ1-1; the D gene is possibly TRBD1 (5 bases). The CDR3 is 13 residues long. Trimming left V 5 bases short and J 4 bases short, with 11 bases between. Germline V gene sequence: CDR1 MNHNS, CDR2 SASEGT. CDR3 nucleotide sequence: TGTGCCAGCAGTACTCGGGACGGCACTGAAGCTTTCTTT. Its protein is CASSTRDGTEAFF.

The V call is TRBV5-1, the J call TRBJ2-3, with 9 positions matching TRBD2. After removal of 0 bases from V and 1 base from J, the junction contained 3 bases not matched to a gene. CDR3 length equals 16 residues. Germline V gene lookup returns CDR1 SGHRS and CDR2 YFSETQ. The CDR3 loop reads CASSLGLAAGTDTQYF. The CDR3 DNA follows: TGCGCCAGCAGCTTGGGACTAGCGGCCGGCACAGATACGCAGTATTTT.

The chain uses TRBV30 and TRBJ2-7; D gene ambiguous. Trimming stripped 3 bases from V and 3 bases from J, with 6 bases between. CDR3 length: 11 residues. CDR1 is GTSNPN, CDR2 SVGIG, per germline (reference sequence). This chain's CDR3 is CAWSSSYEQYF. The CDR3 nucleotides are TGTGCCTGGAGCTCCAGCTACGAGCAGTACTTC.

This rearrangement joins TRBV28 to TRBJ1-3; maybe TRBD1 (5 bases). Trimming removed 2 bases from V and 7 bases from J, with 12 bases in between. Germline V lookup: CDR1 MDHEN, CDR2 SYDVKM. This CDR3 has 14 amino acids. The CDR3 sequence is CASSLPGPGNTIYF. The DNA for the CDR3 is TGTGCCAGCAGTTTACCAGGGCCCGGGAACACCATATATTTT.

The V and J genes are TRBV4-1 and TRBJ1-4, with a possible D match to TRBD1 (5 bases). This CDR3 contains 14 residues. Trimming took off 5 bases at V and 3 bases at J, with 10 bases between the two ends. From germline, CDR1 is MGHRA and CDR2 YSYEKL. CDR3 nucleotide sequence: TGCGCCAGCAGCAGAGGGGCGTCTAATGAAAAACTGTTTTTT. Translating gives CASSRGASNEKLFF.

The genes are TRBV7-9 and TRBJ2-5; 16 nucleotides line up with TRBD2. CDR3 length: 17 residues. J was trimmed by 1 base and V by 5 bases; bases with no gene match: 4. CDR1 SEHNR and CDR2 FQNEAQ come from the germline V gene (reference sequence). The CDR3 nucleotides read TGTGCCAGCAGCAAGGGACTAGCGGGGGGGATCCAAGAGACCCAGTACTTC. Translation: CASSKGLAGGIQETQYF. The full variable domain, rest sourced from reference TRBV7-9 and TRBJ2-5, is DTGVSQNPRHKITKRGQNVTFRCDPISEHNRLYWYRQTLGQGPEFLTYFQNEAQLEKSRLLSDRFSAERPKGSFSTLEIQRTEQGDSAMYLCASSKGLAGGIQETQYFGPGTRLLVL.

This clone appeared a single time. The chain joins TRBV11-2 to TRBJ2-5, with a possible D match to TRBD1 (7 bases). Germline assignment: CDR1 SGHAT and CDR2 FQNNGV. This CDR3 has 14 residues. Trimming took off 1 base at V and 5 bases at J, with 11 bases between the two ends. The CDR3 region has the DNA TGTGCCAGCAGCTTAGGCAGGGGGAGGGAGACCCAGTACTTC. Protein: CASSLGRGRETQYF.

This clone appeared once. DNA of the CDR3: TGCGCCAGCAGCCAAGAATCAACGTTCATGACAGGGGGTGAGCAGTACTTC. Translated: CASSQESTFMTGGEQYF. The chain has TRBV4-3 and TRBJ2-7; 9 positions agree with TRBD1. The CDR3 runs to 17 residues. The ends lost 0 bases at V and 7 bases at J; junction bases unmatched: 13. Germline lookup yields CDR1 LGHNA and CDR2 YSLEER.